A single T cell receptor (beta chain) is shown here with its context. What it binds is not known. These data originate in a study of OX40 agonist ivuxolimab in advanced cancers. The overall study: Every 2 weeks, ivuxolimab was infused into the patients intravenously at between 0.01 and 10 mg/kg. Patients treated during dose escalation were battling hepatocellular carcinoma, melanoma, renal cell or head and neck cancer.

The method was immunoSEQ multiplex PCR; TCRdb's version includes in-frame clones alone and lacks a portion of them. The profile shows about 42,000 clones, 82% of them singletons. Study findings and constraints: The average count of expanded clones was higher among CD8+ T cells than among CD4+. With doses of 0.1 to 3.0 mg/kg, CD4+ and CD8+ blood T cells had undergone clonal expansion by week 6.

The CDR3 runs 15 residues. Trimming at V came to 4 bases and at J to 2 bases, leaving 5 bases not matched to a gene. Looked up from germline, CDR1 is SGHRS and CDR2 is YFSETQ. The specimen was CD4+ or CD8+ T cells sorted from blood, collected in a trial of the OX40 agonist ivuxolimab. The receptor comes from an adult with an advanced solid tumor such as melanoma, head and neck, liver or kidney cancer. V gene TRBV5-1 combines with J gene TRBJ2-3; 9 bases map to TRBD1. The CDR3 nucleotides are TGCGCCAGCAGCCTAGGACAGGGGCACACAGATACGCAGTATTTT. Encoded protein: CASSLGQGHTDTQYF.